Presented here are 3 T cell receptor beta chains from one specimen sequenced in a study of low-dose radiotherapy and immunotherapy resistance in tumors. Both TCRalpha and TCRbeta chains were reverse transcribed with V-gene-specific primers. The PCR that amplified TCRs ran for about 20 cycles, relying on a constant-region primer and a V-primer adapter. MiXCR, applied by TCRdb to the reads, yields one record per CDR3 protein. The table includes about 9,800 distinct CDR3 sequences, over 35% detected once. The receptors originated from a human donor with advanced metastatic prostate, ovarian, gallbladder or colorectal cancer (not recorded which). This table probably holds off-target reads from a library built for another chain.

The rearrangement links TRBV28 to TRBJ1-2; D is possibly TRBD1 (5 bases). Trimming shortened V by 6 bases and J by 2 bases, and 10 bases separated the two germline ends. CDR3 length equals 13 residues. CDR1 and CDR2 (germline): MDHEN, SYDVKM. The CDR3 protein is CASRSGRNYGYTF. Here the CDR3 DNA reads TGTGCCAGCAGGTCGGGACGGAACTATGGCTACACCTTC.

The CDR3 spells CSPLAYKGLEVEQFF. The DNA for the CDR3 is TGCAGCCCTTTAGCCTATAAGGGACTAGAGGTTGAGCAGTTCTTC. The chain combines TRBV29-1 with TRBJ2-1, with TRBD2 matching 8 bases. This CDR3 has 15 residues. V lost 8 bases and J lost 9; bases outside the gene matches: 18. Germline V gene lookup returns CDR1 SQVTM and CDR2 ANQGSEA.

The gene calls are TRBV19 and TRBJ1-5; D unresolved. V was cut by 5 bases and J by 7 bases, with 12 bases left in between. Per germline, CDR1 LNHDA and CDR2 SQIVND (reference sequence). The CDR3 contains 13 residues. CDR3 sequence: CASSASVWQPQHF. In DNA, the CDR3 is TGTGCCAGTAGTGCCTCCGTTTGGCAGCCCCAGCATTTT.